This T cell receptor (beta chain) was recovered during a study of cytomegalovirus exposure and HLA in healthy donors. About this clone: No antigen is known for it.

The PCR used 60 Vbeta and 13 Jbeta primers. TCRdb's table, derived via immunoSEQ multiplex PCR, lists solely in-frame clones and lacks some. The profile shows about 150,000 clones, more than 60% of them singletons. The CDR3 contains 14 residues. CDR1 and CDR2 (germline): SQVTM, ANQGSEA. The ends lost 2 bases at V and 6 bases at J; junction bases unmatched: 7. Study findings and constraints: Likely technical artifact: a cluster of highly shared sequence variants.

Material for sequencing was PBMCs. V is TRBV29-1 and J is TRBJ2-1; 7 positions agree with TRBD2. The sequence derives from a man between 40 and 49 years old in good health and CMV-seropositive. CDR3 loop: CSVEKGLGSNEQFF. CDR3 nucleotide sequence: TGCAGCGTTGAAAAAGGACTAGGGTCCAATGAGCAGTTCTTC.